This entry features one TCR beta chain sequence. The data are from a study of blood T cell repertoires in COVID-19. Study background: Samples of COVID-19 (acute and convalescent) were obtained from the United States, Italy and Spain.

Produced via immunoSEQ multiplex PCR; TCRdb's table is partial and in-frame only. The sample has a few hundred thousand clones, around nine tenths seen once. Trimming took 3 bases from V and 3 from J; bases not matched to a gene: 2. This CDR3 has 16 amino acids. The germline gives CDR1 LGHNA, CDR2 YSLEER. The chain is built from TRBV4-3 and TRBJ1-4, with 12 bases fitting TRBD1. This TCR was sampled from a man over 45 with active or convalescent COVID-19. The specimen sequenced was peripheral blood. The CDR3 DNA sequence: TGCGCCAGCAGCCAGGGACAGGGGGCAGCTAATGAAAAACTGTTTTTT. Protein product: CASSQGQGAANEKLFF.